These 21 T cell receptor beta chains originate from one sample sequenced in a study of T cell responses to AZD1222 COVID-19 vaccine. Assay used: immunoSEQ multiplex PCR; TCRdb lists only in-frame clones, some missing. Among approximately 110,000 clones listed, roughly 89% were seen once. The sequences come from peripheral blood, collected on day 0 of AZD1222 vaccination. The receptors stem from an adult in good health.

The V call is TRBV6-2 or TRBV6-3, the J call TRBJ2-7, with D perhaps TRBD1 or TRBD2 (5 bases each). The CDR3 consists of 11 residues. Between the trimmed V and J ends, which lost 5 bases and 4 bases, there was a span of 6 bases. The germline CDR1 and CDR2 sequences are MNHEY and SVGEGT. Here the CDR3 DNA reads TGTGCCAGCAGTGAGGGGTACGAGCAGTACTTC. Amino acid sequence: CASSEGYEQYF.

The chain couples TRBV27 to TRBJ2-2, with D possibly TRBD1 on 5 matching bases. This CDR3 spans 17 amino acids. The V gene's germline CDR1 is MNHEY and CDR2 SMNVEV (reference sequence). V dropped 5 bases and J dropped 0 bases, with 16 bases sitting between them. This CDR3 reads CASSITWQGSNTGELFF. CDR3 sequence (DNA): TGTGCCAGCAGTATAACCTGGCAGGGCTCGAACACCGGGGAGCTGTTTTTT.

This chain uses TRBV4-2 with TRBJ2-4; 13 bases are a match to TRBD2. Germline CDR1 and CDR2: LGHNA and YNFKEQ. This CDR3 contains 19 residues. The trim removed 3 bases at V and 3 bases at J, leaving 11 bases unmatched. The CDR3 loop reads CASSHWTSGSTESKNIQYF. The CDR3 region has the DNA TGTGCCAGCAGCCATTGGACTAGCGGGAGTACGGAAAGCAAAAACATTCAGTACTTC.

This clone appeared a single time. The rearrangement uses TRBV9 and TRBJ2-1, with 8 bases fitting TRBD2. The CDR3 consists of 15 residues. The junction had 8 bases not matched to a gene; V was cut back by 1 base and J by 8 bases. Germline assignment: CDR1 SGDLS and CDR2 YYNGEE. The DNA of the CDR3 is TGTGCCAGCAGCGTACTGGGACTAGATGGGTATGAGCAGTTCTTC. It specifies CASSVLGLDGYEQFF.

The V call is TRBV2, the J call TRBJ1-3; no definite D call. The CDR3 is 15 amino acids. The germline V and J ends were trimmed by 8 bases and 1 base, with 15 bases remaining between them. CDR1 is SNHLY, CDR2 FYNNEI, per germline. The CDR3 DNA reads TGTGCCAGCCTCCCCCGGGGTAGATCTGGAAACACCATATATTTT. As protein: CASLPRGRSGNTIYF. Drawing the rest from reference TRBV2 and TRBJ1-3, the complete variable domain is EPEVTQTPSHQVTQMGQEVILRCVPISNHLYFYWYRQILGQKVEFLVSFYNNEISEKSEIFDDQFSVERPDGSNFTLKIRSTKLEDSAMYFCASLPRGRSGNTIYFGEGSWLTVV.

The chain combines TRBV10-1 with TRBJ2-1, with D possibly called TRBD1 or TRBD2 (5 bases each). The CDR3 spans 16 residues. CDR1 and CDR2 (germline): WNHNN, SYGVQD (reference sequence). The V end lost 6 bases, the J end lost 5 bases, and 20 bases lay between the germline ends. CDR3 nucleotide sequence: TGCGCCAGCAGCGAAGAAAAGGGACGGAACCACAATGAGCAGTTCTTC. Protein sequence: CASSEEKGRNHNEQFF.

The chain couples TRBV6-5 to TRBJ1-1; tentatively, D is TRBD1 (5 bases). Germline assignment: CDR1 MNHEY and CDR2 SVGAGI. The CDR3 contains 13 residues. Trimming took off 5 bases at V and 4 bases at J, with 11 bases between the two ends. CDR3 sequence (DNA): TGTGCCAGCAGTCAACAGGAGTCCACTGAAGCTTTCTTT. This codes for CASSQQESTEAFF.

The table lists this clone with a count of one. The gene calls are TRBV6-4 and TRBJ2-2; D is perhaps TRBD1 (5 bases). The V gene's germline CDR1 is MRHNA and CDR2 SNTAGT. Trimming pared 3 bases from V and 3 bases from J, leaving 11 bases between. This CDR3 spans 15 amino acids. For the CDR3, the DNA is TGTGCCAGCAGTGATGTTCAGGGTTACACCGGGGAGCTGTTTTTT. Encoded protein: CASSDVQGYTGELFF.

CDR3 protein: CSVRLDTTSPLHF. CDR3 bases: TGCAGCGTCCGATTGGACACCACATCACCCCTCCACTTT. The V gene is TRBV29-1, the J gene TRBJ1-6, with D tentatively TRBD1 (5 bases). The CDR3 totals 13 residues. The ends were cut back, 6 bases at V and 10 bases at J, with 16 bases in the middle. Per germline, CDR1 SQVTM and CDR2 ANQGSEA. The whole variable domain, remainder taken from reference TRBV29-1 and TRBJ1-6, is SAVISQKPSRDICQRGTSLTIQCQVDSQVTMMFWYRQQPGQSLTLIATANQGSEATYESGFVIDKFPISRPNLTFSTLTVSNMSPEDSSIYLCSVRLDTTSPLHFGNGTRLTVT.

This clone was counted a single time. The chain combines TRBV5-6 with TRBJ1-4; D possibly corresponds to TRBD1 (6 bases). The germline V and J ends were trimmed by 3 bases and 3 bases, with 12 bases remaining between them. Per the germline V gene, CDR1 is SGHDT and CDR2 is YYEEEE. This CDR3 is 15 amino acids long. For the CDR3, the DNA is TGTGCCAGCAGCTCGAGGGAGGGGGCTAATGAAAAACTGTTTTTT. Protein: CASSSREGANEKLFF.

CDR3 in amino acids: CASSLQGKKQYF. CDR3 nucleotides: TGTGCCAGCAGCTTACAGGGGAAAAAGCAGTACTTC. The chain is built from TRBV5-4 and TRBJ2-7, with 7 bases that match TRBD1. This CDR3 contains 12 residues. Germline V lookup: CDR1 SGHNT, CDR2 YYREEE (reference sequence). J was trimmed by 8 bases and V by 2 bases; bases with no gene match: 4.

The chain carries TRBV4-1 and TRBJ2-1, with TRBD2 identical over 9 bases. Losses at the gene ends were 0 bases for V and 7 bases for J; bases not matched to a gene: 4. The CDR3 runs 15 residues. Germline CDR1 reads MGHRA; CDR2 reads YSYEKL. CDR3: CASSQEGRGGNEQFF. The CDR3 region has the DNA TGCGCCAGCAGCCAAGAGGGGCGGGGGGGAAATGAGCAGTTCTTC.

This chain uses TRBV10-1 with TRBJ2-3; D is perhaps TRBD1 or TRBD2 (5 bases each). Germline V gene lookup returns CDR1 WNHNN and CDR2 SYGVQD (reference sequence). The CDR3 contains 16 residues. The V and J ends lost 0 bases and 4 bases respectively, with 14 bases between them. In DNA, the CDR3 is TGCGCCAGCAGTGAGTCTCGGGACCCAAGGGCAGATACGCAGTATTTT. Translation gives CASSESRDPRADTQYF.

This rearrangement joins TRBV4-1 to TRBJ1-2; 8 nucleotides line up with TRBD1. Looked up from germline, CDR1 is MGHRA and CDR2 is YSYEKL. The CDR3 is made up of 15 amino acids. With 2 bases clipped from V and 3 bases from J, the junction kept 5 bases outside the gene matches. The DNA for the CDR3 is TGCGCCAGCAGCCAATTCGGACAGGGCGACTATGGCTACACCTTC. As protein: CASSQFGQGDYGYTF.

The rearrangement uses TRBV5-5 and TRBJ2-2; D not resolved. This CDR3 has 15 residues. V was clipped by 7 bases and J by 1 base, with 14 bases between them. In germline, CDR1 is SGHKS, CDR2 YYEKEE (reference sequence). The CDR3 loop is CASGSEVLNTGELFF. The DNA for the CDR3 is TGTGCCAGCGGATCAGAGGTCCTGAACACCGGGGAGCTGTTTTTT.

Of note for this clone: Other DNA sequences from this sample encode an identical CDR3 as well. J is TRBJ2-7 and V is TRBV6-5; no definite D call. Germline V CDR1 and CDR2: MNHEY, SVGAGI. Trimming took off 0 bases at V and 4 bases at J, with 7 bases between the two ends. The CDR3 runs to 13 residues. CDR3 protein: CASSYSRGYEQYF. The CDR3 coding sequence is TGTGCCAGCAGTTACTCTCGTGGGTACGAGCAGTACTTC.

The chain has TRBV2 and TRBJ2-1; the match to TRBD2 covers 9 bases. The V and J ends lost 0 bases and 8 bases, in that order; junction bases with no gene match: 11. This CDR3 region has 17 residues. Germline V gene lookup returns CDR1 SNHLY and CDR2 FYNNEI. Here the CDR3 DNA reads TGTGCCAGCAGTGAAGCGCTTCTAGCGGGGCCATTGGATGAGCAGTTCTTC. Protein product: CASSEALLAGPLDEQFF.

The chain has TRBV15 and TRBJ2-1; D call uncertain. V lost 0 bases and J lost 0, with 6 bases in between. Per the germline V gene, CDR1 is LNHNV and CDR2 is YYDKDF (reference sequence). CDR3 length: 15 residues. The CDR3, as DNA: TGTGCCACCAGCAGAGACTCGAGCTCCTACAATGAGCAGTTCTTC. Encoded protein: CATSRDSSSYNEQFF.

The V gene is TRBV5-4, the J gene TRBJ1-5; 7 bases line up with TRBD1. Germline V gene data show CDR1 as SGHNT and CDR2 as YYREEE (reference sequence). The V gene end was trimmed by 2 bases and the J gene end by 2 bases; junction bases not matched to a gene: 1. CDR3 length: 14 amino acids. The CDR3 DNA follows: TGTGCCAGCAGCTTCCAGGGGGGCAATCAGCCCCAGCATTTT. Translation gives CASSFQGGNQPQHF.

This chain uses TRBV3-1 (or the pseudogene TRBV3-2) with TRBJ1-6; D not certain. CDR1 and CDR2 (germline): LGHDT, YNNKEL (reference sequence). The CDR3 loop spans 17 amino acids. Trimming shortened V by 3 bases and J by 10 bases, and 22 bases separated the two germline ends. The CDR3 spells CASSHSSSSRAGSPLHF. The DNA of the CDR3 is TGTGCCAGCAGCCATTCCTCATCCTCAAGGGCGGGCTCACCCCTCCACTTT.

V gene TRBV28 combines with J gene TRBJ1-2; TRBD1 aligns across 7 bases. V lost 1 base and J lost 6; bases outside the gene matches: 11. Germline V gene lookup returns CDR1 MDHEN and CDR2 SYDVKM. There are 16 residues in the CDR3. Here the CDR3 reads CASSLLVYRGGDGYTF. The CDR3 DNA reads TGTGCCAGCAGTTTATTGGTTTACAGGGGAGGCGATGGCTACACCTTC.